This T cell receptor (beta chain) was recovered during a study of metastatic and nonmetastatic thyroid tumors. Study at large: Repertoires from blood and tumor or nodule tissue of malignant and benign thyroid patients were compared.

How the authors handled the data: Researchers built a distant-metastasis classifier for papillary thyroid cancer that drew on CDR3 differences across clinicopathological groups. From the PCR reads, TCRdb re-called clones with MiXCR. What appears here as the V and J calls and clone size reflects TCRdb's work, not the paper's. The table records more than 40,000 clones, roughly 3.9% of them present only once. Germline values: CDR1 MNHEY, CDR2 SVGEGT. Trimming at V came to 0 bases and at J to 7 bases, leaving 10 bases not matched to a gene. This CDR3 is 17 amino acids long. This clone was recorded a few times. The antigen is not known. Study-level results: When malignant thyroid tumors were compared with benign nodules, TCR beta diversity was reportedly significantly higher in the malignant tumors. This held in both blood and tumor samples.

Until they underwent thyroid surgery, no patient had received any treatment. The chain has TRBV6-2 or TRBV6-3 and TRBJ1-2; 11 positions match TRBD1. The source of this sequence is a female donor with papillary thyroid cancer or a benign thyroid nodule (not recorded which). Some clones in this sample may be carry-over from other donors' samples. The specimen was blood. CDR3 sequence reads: CASSYSFSGQGEIGYTF. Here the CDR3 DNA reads TGTGCCAGCAGTTACTCGTTTTCGGGACAGGGGGAAATTGGCTACACCTTC.